The next 20 T cell receptor beta chains were all read from a single sample in a study of T cells in Graves' hyperthyroidism and ophthalmopathy. TCR beta CDR3 regions were amplified from RNA. The TCR CDR3 was amplified in a first-round RT-PCR using the HTBI primer set. TCRdb independently ran MiXCR on the multiplex PCR reads; one entry per CDR3 protein. The table includes 350,000 to 400,000 distinct CDR3 sequences, over 15% detected once. Sequencing input: blood. The receptors come from a woman under 30 with Graves' hyperthyroidism.

For this clonotype: Its ends do not fully match the called genes, so a read error is possible. V usage is TRBV5-6 and J usage is TRBJ1-5; 9 bases fit TRBD1. The CDR3 runs 16 residues. Looked up from germline, CDR1 is SGHDT and CDR2 is YYEEEE. The CDR3 region has the DNA TGTGCCAGCAGCTTGGCCGGGACAGGGACGGATCAGCCCCAGCGTTTT. Encoded protein: CASSLAGTGTDQPQRF.

This clonotype was observed many times. This chain joins TRBV29-1 and TRBJ2-7; D gene unclear. The length of the CDR3 is 11 residues. Germline V lookup: CDR1 SQVTM, CDR2 ANQGSEA. Trimming pared 1 base from V and 3 bases from J, leaving 4 bases between. The DNA of the CDR3 is TGCAGCGTTGAAGTTCTCTACGAGCAGTACTTC. This gives the protein CSVEVLYEQYF.

In this sample, this clonotype turned up many times. Since no conserved phenylalanine or tryptophan closes the CDR3, a read error is the likely cause. The rearrangement links TRBV12-3 or TRBV12-4 to TRBJ1-1, with D perhaps matching TRBD1 (5 bases). Trimming took off 4 bases at V and 6 bases at J, with 12 bases between the two ends. The CDR3 has 13 residues. The CDR3 nucleotides read TGTGCCAGCAGTTCCCAGATAGGGGCTGAAGCTTTCTCT. Its translation: CASSSQIGAEAFS.

This clonotype came up a few times. The J gene is TRBJ2-7, the V gene TRBV6-5; 8 nucleotides line up with TRBD1. CDR1 and CDR2 (germline): MNHEY, SVGAGI. The CDR3 length is 14 residues. V lost 2 bases to trimming and J lost 6 bases; unmatched junction nucleotides: 6. This CDR3 is CASSYSDRGLEQYF. The CDR3 coding sequence is TGTGCCAGCAGTTACAGCGACAGGGGTCTCGAGCAGTACTTC.

This rearrangement joins TRBV3-1 to TRBJ1-2, with TRBD1 identical over 8 bases. V shed 0 bases, J shed 1 base, and the junction held 1 base outside the gene matches. There are 15 residues in the CDR3. Germline V gene sequence: CDR1 LGHDT, CDR2 YNNKEL (reference sequence). CDR3 amino acids: CASSQEGQDNYGYTF. In nucleotides, the CDR3 is TGTGCCAGCAGCCAAGAGGGACAGGATAACTATGGCTACACCTTC. The entire variable domain, with the rest obtained from reference TRBV3-1 and TRBJ1-2, is as follows: DTAVSQTPKYLVTQMGNDKSIKCEQNLGHDTMYWYKQDSKKFLKIMFSYNNKELIINETVPNRFSPKSPDKAHLNLHINSLELGDSAVYFCASSQEGQDNYGYTFGSGTRLTVV.

This chain joins TRBV12-3 or TRBV12-4 and TRBJ1-2; D is uncertain. The CDR3 has 14 amino acids. The V and J ends lost 5 bases and 3 bases respectively, with 13 bases between them. CDR3 DNA sequence: TGTGCCAGCAGTCCTTCGACTGGGCACTATGGCTACACCTTC. Translation gives CASSPSTGHYGYTF.

This clonotype was seen many times. The V gene is TRBV12-3 or TRBV12-4, the J gene TRBJ1-5; D might be TRBD1 (5 bases). There are 15 residues in the CDR3. V was clipped by 7 bases and J by 5 bases, with 18 bases between them. The CDR3 bases are TGTGCCAGCACCCCCCGGGGAGGGGAGGATCAGCCCCAGCATTTT. Translation: CASTPRGGEDQPQHF.

This clonotype has ten or more counts. The V and J genes are TRBV5-6 and TRBJ2-2; D is unclear. Per germline, CDR1 SGHDT and CDR2 YYEEEE. CDR3 length: 14 residues. With 4 bases removed from V and 6 bases from J, the gap between germline ends came to 13 bases. CDR3 protein: CASSVNPIPGELFF. The DNA of the CDR3 is TGTGCCAGCAGCGTGAACCCAATCCCCGGGGAGCTGTTTTTT.

This clonotype was counted at least ten times. The chain carries TRBV6-5 and TRBJ1-2; 7 bases are a match to TRBD1. There are 13 residues in the CDR3. The V segment lost 7 bases and the J segment 8 bases; nucleotides outside the gene matches: 10. Germline V gives CDR1 MNHEY, CDR2 SVGAGI. CDR3 sequence reads: CASTPLRGGGYTF. The CDR3 DNA follows: TGTGCCAGCACCCCGCTCAGGGGGGGCGGCTACACCTTC.

This clonotype occurred many times. The CDR3 DNA reads TGTGCCAGCAGCCGGACAGGGGATAAAGAACAGCCCCAGCATTTT. Amino acids: CASSRTGDKEQPQHF. This chain links TRBV27 with TRBJ1-5; 9 nucleotides align to TRBD1. CDR1 and CDR2 (germline): MNHEY, SMNVEV (reference sequence). After removal of 6 bases from V and 7 bases from J, the junction contained 10 bases not matched to a gene. CDR3 length: 15 residues.

This chain links TRBV4-1 with TRBJ1-6, with D tentatively TRBD1 (6 bases). The CDR3 loop spans 17 amino acids. Germline V gives CDR1 MGHRA, CDR2 YSYEKL. V was shortened by 4 bases and J by 1 base, with 14 bases between the two germline ends. CDR3: CASSRNRETSYNSPLHF. Here the CDR3 DNA reads TGCGCCAGCAGCCGAAACAGGGAAACGTCCTATAATTCACCCCTCCACTTT.

V gene TRBV7-2 combines with J gene TRBJ2-5; TRBD2 is a possible D gene (6 bases). Trimming shortened V by 5 bases and J by 6 bases, and 19 bases separated the two germline ends. The CDR3 totals 15 residues. CDR1 SGHTA and CDR2 FQGNSA come from the germline V gene. CDR3 in amino acids: CASSPGLGAGKTQYF. The CDR3 DNA follows: TGTGCCAGCAGCCCCGGGCTAGGTGCGGGAAAGACCCAGTACTTC.

This clonotype was picked up many times. J is TRBJ2-7 and V is TRBV19, with unresolved D. Deletions cut 3 bases from V and 0 bases from J, with 9 bases between. Germline lookup yields CDR1 LNHDA and CDR2 SQIVND (reference sequence). The CDR3 consists of 14 residues. CDR3 sequence (DNA): TGTGCCAGTAGTATCACGAGGAGCTCCTACGAGCAGTACTTC. This encodes CASSITRSSYEQYF. The variable domain in full, with the rest retrieved from reference TRBV19 and TRBJ2-7, is DGGITQSPKYLFRKEGQNVTLSCEQNLNHDAMYWYRQDPGQGLRLIYYSQIVNDFQKGDIAEGYSVSREKKESFPLTVTSAQKNPTAFYLCASSITRSSYEQYFGPGTRLTVT.

The sample holds many counts of this clonotype. The V and J genes are TRBV6-5 and TRBJ1-1; weak D call: TRBD1 (5 bases). Germline CDR1 and CDR2: MNHEY and SVGAGI. The V end lost 5 bases, the J end lost 5 bases, and 12 bases lay between the germline ends. The CDR3 runs 13 residues. The CDR3 reads CASSRQLTTEAFF. The CDR3 DNA is TGTGCCAGCAGTCGACAGTTAACAACTGAAGCTTTCTTT.

This clonotype was detected only a few times. The chain links TRBV20-1 to TRBJ1-5, with D maybe TRBD1 (6 bases). The germline V gene encodes CDR1 DFQATT and CDR2 SNEGSKA (reference sequence). The CDR3 runs 12 residues. Between the trimmed V and J ends, which lost 3 bases and 6 bases, there was a span of 9 bases. The CDR3 reads CSARKGGQPQHF. CDR3 nucleotides: TGCAGTGCTAGGAAGGGGGGTCAGCCCCAGCATTTT.

This clonotype showed up many times. The chain uses TRBV2 and TRBJ2-5; TRBD1 is a possible D gene (5 bases). V lost 6 bases to trimming and J lost 1 base, with 6 bases between them. Germline values: CDR1 SNHLY, CDR2 FYNNEI. This CDR3 is 12 amino acids long. The CDR3 nucleotides are TGTGCCAGCAGCGACAGCCAAGAGACCCAGTACTTC. Amino acid sequence: CASSDSQETQYF. The whole variable domain, remainder taken from reference TRBV2 and TRBJ2-5, is EPEVTQTPSHQVTQMGQEVILRCVPISNHLYFYWYRQILGQKVEFLVSFYNNEISEKSEIFDDQFSVERPDGSNFTLKIRSTKLEDSAMYFCASSDSQETQYFGPGTRLLVL.

This clonotype was observed many times. The V call is TRBV11-2, the J call TRBJ1-1; tentatively, D is TRBD1 (5 bases). V lost 6 bases and J lost 1, with 15 bases in between. This CDR3 has 15 amino acids. CDR1 and CDR2 (germline): SGHAT, FQNNGV. In nucleotides, the CDR3 is TGTGCCAGCAGAGGGTGGGACGCCAAGAACACTGAAGCTTTCTTT. Translated, it gives CASRGWDAKNTEAFF.

This clonotype has at least ten counts. The rearrangement uses TRBV12-3 or TRBV12-4 and TRBJ2-5; tentatively, D is TRBD1 or TRBD2 (7 bases each). The CDR3 extends over 15 amino acids. Trimming shortened V by 2 bases and J by 5 bases, and 15 bases separated the two germline ends. CDR3 loop: CASSLYPGGDETQYF. CDR3 in DNA: TGTGCCAGCAGTTTATATCCAGGGGGGGACGAGACCCAGTACTTC.

This clonotype came up many times. The chain links TRBV28 to TRBJ2-7, with 10 bases matching TRBD1. V was clipped by 4 bases and J by 1 base; unmatched bases: 4. The CDR3 is 15 residues long. From germline, CDR1 is MDHEN and CDR2 SYDVKM. In DNA, the CDR3 is TGTGCCAGCAGTTCAGGGACAGGGGCTTCCTACGAGCAGTACTTC. Protein: CASSSGTGASYEQYF.

This clonotype was recorded at least ten times. Since a much larger clone is just one base distant, this may be a read error. The chain has TRBV19 and TRBJ2-7; 8 nucleotides agree with TRBD1. J gave up 2 bases and V 10 bases, and 19 bases lay outside the gene matches. The CDR3 runs 17 residues. Germline V gene lookup returns CDR1 LNHDA and CDR2 SQIVND (reference sequence). The CDR3 nucleotides are TGTGCCATCGAGCGTTTTAAAGTGGACAGGGACACCTACGAGCAGTACTTC. It encodes CAIERFKVDRDTYEQYF.